These 2 T cell receptor beta chains share one sample of origin, sequenced in a study of naive and memory T cell subsets. Two oligonucleotides, mixed equimolar, formed the beta constant-region primer covering TRBC1 and TRBC2. Nested alpha and beta constant-region primers with the SP2 primer drove four PCR rounds on ligated cDNA. TCRdb fed the UMI-ligation and nested PCR reads into MiXCR, producing one record per CDR3 protein. The sample includes 150,000 or so distinct CDR3 sequences, under 25% of them seen just once. Antigens of these TCRs are unknown. The study, taken as a whole, reports: Especially in CD8 cells, naive repertoires contained a few larger clonotypes, possibly CD45RA-re-expressing memory cells.

The sample consisted of naive CD4+ T cells from blood. All receptors derive from a human donor in good health.

The gene calls are TRBV21-1 and TRBJ1-1; the listed D gene, TRBD1, was not tested against the DNA. TRBV21-1 is described as a pseudogene. The CDR3 sequence is 15 residues long. The CDR3 nucleotides read TGTGCCAGCAGCAAAGGGCGACAGGGGGACACTGAAGCTTTCTTT. Protein product: CASSKGRQGDTEAFF.

The chain employs TRBV29-1 and TRBJ2-1, with 12 bases fitting TRBD2. The CDR3 is 18 amino acids. Germline V gene sequence: CDR1 SQVTM, CDR2 ANQGSEA. V was clipped by 6 bases and J by 8 bases; unmatched bases: 20. CDR3 loop: CSVRGGLAGTLRIDEQFF. The DNA of the CDR3 is TGCAGCGTAAGAGGCGGACTAGCGGGGACGTTGAGGATCGATGAGCAGTTCTTC.